This T cell receptor beta chain came from a study of OX40 agonist ivuxolimab in advanced cancers. The wider study: Ivuxolimab, an antibody acting as an agonist of OX40 (CD134), was used to treat patients.

Overall study findings and caveats: Clonal expansion from baseline to week 6 occurred in both CD4+ and CD8+ T cells. In a subset of nonresponders, normalized T-cell clonal expansion was also low.

As to this clone: What it recognizes is unknown.

The method was immunoSEQ multiplex PCR; TCRdb's version includes in-frame clones alone and lacks a portion of them. The sample lists 85,000 or so clones; about 86% were seen once. This clonotype originated in an adult with an advanced solid tumor such as melanoma, head and neck, liver or kidney cancer. The sequenced sample was CD4+ or CD8+ T cells sorted from blood, obtained in a trial of the OX40 agonist ivuxolimab.

The CDR3 DNA follows: TGTGCCAGCAGCCCCCGAACGGGGTCACCCCTCCACTTT. This sequence encodes CASSPRTGSPLHF. The chain couples TRBV7-8 to TRBJ1-6; D is undetermined. This CDR3 spans 13 amino acids. V was cut by 5 bases and J by 10 bases, with 12 bases left in between. The germline gives CDR1 SGHVS, CDR2 FQNEAQ.